This T cell receptor beta chain was obtained from a study of cytomegalovirus exposure and HLA in healthy donors. Germline V gives CDR1 SNHLY, CDR2 FYNNEI. V dropped 5 bases and J dropped 3; count of bases not matched to a gene: 9. The CDR3 contains 16 residues. The PCR was carried out with 60 Vbeta primers and 13 Jbeta primers. Using immunoSEQ multiplex PCR, the repertoire was profiled, and TCRdb retains in-frame clones only, with some absent. The table includes about 100,000 clones, roughly 80% detected once. The receptor was derived from a man aged 30 to 39 in good health and CMV-seronegative. The sequenced sample was PBMCs. The J gene is TRBJ1-5, the V gene TRBV2; 8 nucleotides align to TRBD1. This chain's CDR3 is CASSKLQGANNQPQHF. CDR3 DNA: TGTGCCAGCAGTAAGTTGCAGGGGGCTAACAATCAGCCCCAGCATTTT. The complete variable domain, with remaining parts taken from reference TRBV2 and TRBJ1-5, reads EPEVTQTPSHQVTQMGQEVILRCVPISNHLYFYWYRQILGQKVEFLVSFYNNEISEKSEIFDDQFSVERPDGSNFTLKIRSTKLEDSAMYFCASSKLQGANNQPQHFGDGTRLSIL.